Listed below are T cell receptor beta chains from one sample, sequenced in a study of blood T cell repertoires in COVID-19. The method was immunoSEQ multiplex PCR; TCRdb's version includes in-frame clones alone and lacks a portion of them. The data contain 200,000 to 300,000 clones, about 87% of them singletons. The specimen sequenced was PBMCs or T cells enriched from blood (not recorded which). The receptors shown here come from a woman aged 25 to 45 with acute COVID-19. The conserved cysteine and the conserved F or W are not part of the CDR3 here. Size is omitted from some rows. Given values are once, few, many or a class for expanded clones.

V gene: TRBV27
clone size: once
CDR3 length: 14
CDR3 protein: ASSFEGRVRTDTQY

V gene: TRBV7-2
clone size: .
CDR3 length: 13
CDR3 protein: ASSLGGGGLNIQY

V gene: TRBV5-8
clone size: .
CDR3 length: 12
CDR3 protein: ASSMRVSSYEQY

V gene: TRBV11-2
clone size: .
CDR3 length: 13
CDR3 protein: ASSSLAGSGETQY

V gene: TRBV30
clone size: .
CDR3 length: 16
CDR3 protein: AWSPPGQLPYSNQPQH

V gene: TRBV18
clone size: .
CDR3 length: 16
CDR3 protein: ASSSRDMQQGGNQPQH

V gene: TRBV4-3
clone size: .
CDR3 length: 16
CDR3 protein: ASSTTGSGIANTGELF

V gene: TRBV5-1
clone size: .
CDR3 length: 14
CDR3 protein: ASSLTGGGPYNEQF

V gene: TRBV6-5
clone size: .
CDR3 length: 12
CDR3 protein: ASSYSLQFTEAF

V gene: TRBV5-1
clone size: once
CDR3 length: 13
CDR3 protein: ASRDILASRGEQY

V gene: TRBV1
clone size: .
CDR3 length: 13
CDR3 protein: TSSPRQGRRDTQY

V gene: TRBV3-1/TRBV3-2
clone size: .
CDR3 length: 19
CDR3 protein: ASSLIRTGGYFLYSYNEQF

V gene: TRBV5-5
clone size: .
CDR3 length: 11
CDR3 protein: ASSLRGLEPQH

V gene: TRBV14
clone size: .
CDR3 length: 14
CDR3 protein: ASSQGRTGVFNGYT

V gene: TRBV14
clone size: .
CDR3 length: 13
CDR3 protein: ASSPRLAGGETQY

V gene: TRBV11-2
clone size: many
CDR3 length: 12
CDR3 protein: ASSLAAGYNEQF

V gene: TRBV6-2/TRBV6-3
clone size: .
CDR3 length: 13
CDR3 protein: ASSWTSGNSYEQY

V gene: TRBV5-1
clone size: .
CDR3 length: 15
CDR3 protein: ASSLGRGLDGANVLT

V gene: TRBV3-1/TRBV3-2
clone size: few
CDR3 length: 12
CDR3 protein: ASSQGGGAYEQY

V gene: TRBV10-2
clone size: .
CDR3 length: 11
CDR3 protein: ASRDRVKNGYT

V gene: TRBV6-6
clone size: .
CDR3 length: 14
CDR3 protein: ASSLTSATANYGYT

V gene: TRBV5-4
clone size: few
CDR3 length: 12
CDR3 protein: ASRFSGTGYGYT

V gene: TRBV15
clone size: .
CDR3 length: 14
CDR3 protein: ATSRDSGGWNSPLH

V gene: TRBV5-6
clone size: .
CDR3 length: 15
CDR3 protein: ASSSGLAGIPSYEQY

V gene: TRBV19
clone size: .
CDR3 length: 14
CDR3 protein: ASGTTVLSGANVLT

V gene: TRBV5-1
clone size: .
CDR3 length: 17
CDR3 protein: ASSPGFRRWGDGRETQY

V gene: TRBV7-9
clone size: .
CDR3 length: 12
CDR3 protein: ASRIQGSTDTQY

V gene: TRBV7-8
clone size: .
CDR3 length: 13
CDR3 protein: ASSWAKAWDTEAF

V gene: TRBV29-1
clone size: .
CDR3 length: 11
CDR3 protein: SVRGQGIGDYT

V gene: TRBV27
clone size: .
CDR3 length: 12
CDR3 protein: ATSGGANYNEQF

V gene: TRBV5-1
clone size: .
CDR3 length: 13
CDR3 protein: ASSLDGDSYNEQF

V gene: TRBV27
clone size: .
CDR3 length: 10
CDR3 protein: ASGSRNTEAF

V gene: TRBV7-7
clone size: .
CDR3 length: 13
CDR3 protein: ASSLGGSVGNEQF

V gene: TRBV6-4
clone size: .
CDR3 length: 12
CDR3 protein: ASSDSHGAGPQH

V gene: TRBV3-1/TRBV3-2
clone size: .
CDR3 length: 11
CDR3 protein: ASSQDRGHSQY

V gene: TRBV28
clone size: .
CDR3 length: 12
CDR3 protein: ASSLSSRGYGYT

V gene: TRBV5-6
clone size: .
CDR3 length: 13
CDR3 protein: ASNTGHSGNTEAF

V gene: TRBV15
clone size: .
CDR3 length: 17
CDR3 protein: ATSRDPRLAGGPTGELF

V gene: TRBV2
clone size: once
CDR3 length: 13
CDR3 protein: ASSEAVAGGTEAF

V gene: TRBV19
clone size: .
CDR3 length: 11
CDR3 protein: ASSTTRQGSLH

V gene: TRBV10-3
clone size: .
CDR3 length: 12
CDR3 protein: AISEQGPNQPQH

V gene: TRBV6-5
clone size: .
CDR3 length: 10
CDR3 protein: ASRRTGGGYT

V gene: TRBV11-2
clone size: once
CDR3 length: 14
CDR3 protein: ASSLETQGGFSEAF

V gene: TRBV5-1
clone size: .
CDR3 length: 12
CDR3 protein: ASSLTGQGYEQY

V gene: TRBV5-4
clone size: .
CDR3 length: 11
CDR3 protein: ASNPGSTYEQY

V gene: TRBV25-1
clone size: .
CDR3 length: 14
CDR3 protein: ASSEFGRGDAGELF

V gene: TRBV5-1
clone size: .
CDR3 length: 15
CDR3 protein: ASSAQGALGTNEKLF

V gene: TRBV7-6
clone size: .
CDR3 length: 14
CDR3 protein: ASSPLTGSDTGELF

V gene: TRBV7-2
clone size: once
CDR3 length: 12
CDR3 protein: ASSLVGQEYGYT

V gene: TRBV20-1
clone size: .
CDR3 length: 10
CDR3 protein: SASRGGETQY

V gene: TRBV7-2
clone size: .
CDR3 length: 14
CDR3 protein: ASSRERGGYTGELF

V gene: TRBV28
clone size: .
CDR3 length: 12
CDR3 protein: ASEGAGGSDTQY

V gene: TRBV4-1
clone size: .
CDR3 length: 12
CDR3 protein: ASSQGTGSYGYT